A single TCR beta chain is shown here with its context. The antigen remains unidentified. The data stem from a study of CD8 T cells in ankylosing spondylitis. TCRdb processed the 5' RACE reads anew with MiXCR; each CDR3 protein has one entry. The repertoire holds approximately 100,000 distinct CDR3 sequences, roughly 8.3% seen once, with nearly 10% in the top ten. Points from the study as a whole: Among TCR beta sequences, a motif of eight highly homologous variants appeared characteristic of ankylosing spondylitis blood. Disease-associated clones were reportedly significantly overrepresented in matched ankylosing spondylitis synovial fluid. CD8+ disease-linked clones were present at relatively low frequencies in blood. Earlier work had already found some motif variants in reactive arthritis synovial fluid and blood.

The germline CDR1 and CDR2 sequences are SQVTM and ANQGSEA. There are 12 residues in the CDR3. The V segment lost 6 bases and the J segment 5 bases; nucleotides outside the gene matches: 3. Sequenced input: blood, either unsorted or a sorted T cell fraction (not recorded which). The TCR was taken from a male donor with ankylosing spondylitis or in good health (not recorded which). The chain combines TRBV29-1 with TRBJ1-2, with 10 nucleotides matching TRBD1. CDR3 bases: TGCAGCGTGGGACAGGGGAGTTATGGCTACACCTTC. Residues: CSVGQGSYGYTF.